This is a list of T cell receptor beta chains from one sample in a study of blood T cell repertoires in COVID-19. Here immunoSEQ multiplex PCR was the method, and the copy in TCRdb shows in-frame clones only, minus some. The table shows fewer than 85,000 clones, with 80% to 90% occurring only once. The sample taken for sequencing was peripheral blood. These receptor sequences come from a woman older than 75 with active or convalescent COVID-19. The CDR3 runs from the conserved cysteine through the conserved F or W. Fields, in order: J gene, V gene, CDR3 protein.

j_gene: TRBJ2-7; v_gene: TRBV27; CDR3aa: CASSLADKPFYEQYF
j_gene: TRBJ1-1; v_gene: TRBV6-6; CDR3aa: CASSTDRGAFF
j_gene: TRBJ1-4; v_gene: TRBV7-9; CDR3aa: CASSPEGGTNEKLFF
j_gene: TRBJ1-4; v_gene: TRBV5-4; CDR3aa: CASSSRQVGFEKLFF
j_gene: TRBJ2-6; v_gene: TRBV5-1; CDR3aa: CASSEPGQGSGANVLTF
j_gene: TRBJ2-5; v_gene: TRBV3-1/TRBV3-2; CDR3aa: CASSQAVMVTQYF
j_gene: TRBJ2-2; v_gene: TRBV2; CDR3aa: CASRGTSVNTGELFF
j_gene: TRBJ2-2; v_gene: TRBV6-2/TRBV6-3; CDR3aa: CASSYSLGAPNTGELFF
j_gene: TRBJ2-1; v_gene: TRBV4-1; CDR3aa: CASSQGTSGRPYNEQFF
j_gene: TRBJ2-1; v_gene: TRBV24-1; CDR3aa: CATSDPGQGMGNEQFF
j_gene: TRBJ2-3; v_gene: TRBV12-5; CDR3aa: CASGRGLAGGQADTQYF
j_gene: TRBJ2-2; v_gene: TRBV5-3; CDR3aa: CARSWGGCCGIGTGELFF
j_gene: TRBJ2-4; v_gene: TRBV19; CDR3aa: CASSRPSGRALVKNIQYF
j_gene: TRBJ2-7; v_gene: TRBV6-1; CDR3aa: CASSALLRQGASEQYF
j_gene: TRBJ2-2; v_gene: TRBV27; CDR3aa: CASSSWDSGNTGELFF
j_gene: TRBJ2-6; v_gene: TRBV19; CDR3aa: CASSLRPGGTGANVLTF
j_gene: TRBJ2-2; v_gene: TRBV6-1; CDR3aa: CASSEPWAGLNTGELFF
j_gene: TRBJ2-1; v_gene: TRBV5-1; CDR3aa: CASSLGRWGDEQFF
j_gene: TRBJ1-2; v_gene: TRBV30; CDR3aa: CACVGYGYTF
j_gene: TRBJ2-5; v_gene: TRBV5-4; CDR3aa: CASSLGLAGQETQYF
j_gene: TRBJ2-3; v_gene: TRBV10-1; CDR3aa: CASSELVAGGSTDTQYF
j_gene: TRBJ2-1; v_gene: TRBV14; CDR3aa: CASSQELERGSSYNEQFF
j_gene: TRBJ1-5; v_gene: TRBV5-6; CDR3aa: CASSLRTSGTTQPQHF
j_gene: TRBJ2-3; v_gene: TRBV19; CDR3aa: CASSLPRGVDTQYF
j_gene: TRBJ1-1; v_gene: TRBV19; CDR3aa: CASSPDWGPGTEAFF
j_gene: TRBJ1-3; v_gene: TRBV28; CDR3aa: CASSLGGVRAGGNTIYF
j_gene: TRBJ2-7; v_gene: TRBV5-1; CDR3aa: CASSLGQREGLYEQYF
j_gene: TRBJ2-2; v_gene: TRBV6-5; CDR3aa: CASRTSGAGGELFF
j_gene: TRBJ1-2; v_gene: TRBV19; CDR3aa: CATAGTGDYTF
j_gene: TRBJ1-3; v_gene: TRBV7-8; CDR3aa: CASSRDSVSGNTIYF
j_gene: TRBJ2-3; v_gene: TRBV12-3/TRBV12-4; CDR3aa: CASSLTDTQYF
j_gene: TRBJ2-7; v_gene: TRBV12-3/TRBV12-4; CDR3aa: CASSGLAREQYF
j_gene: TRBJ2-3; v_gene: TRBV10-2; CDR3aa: CASRDSGSTDTQYF
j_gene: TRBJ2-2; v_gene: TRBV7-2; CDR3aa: CASSQSGQRRELFF
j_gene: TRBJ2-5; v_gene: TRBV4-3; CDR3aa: CASSLWTGQETQYF
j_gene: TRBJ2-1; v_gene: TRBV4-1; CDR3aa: CASSQDLGPFGDEQFF
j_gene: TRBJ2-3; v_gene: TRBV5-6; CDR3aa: CASSFTGGGDTQYF
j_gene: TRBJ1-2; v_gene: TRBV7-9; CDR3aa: CASRTGGLGYTF
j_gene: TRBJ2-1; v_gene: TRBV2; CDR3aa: CASSGMSSYNEQFF
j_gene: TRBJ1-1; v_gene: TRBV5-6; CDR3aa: CASSLVGRGYMNTEAFF